This is a list of T cell receptor beta chains from one sample in a study of blood T cell repertoires in COVID-19. Here immunoSEQ multiplex PCR was the method, and the copy in TCRdb shows in-frame clones only, minus some. This sample yields about 220,000 clones, of which 70% to 85% are seen a single time; 3% to 4% belongs to the top ten. Material for sequencing was PBMCs or T cells enriched from blood (not recorded which). The receptors originated from a woman aged 60-75 years who had recovered from COVID-19. The CDR3 runs from the conserved cysteine through the conserved F or W. A D gene is named only where the DNA matches it firmly. Size is omitted from some rows. Given values are once, few, many or a class for expanded clones.

TRBD1	TRBV18	-	TRBJ1-1	TGTGCCAGCTCAACCGGGACAGCTCCTGAAGCTTTCTTT	CASSTGTAPEAFF
TRBD1	TRBV18	-	TRBJ1-4	TGTGCCAGCTCAATACAGGGGACTAATGAAAAACTGTTTTTT	CASSIQGTNEKLFF
-	TRBV27	-	TRBJ1-2	TGTGCCAGCAGTTTATCGCCAGGGAATGGCTACACCTTC	CASSLSPGNGYTF
TRBD1	TRBV3-1/TRBV3-2	few	TRBJ1-2	TGTGCCAGCAGCTCTCGACCGGGACAGGGAGACGGCTACACCTTC	CASSSRPGQGDGYTF
TRBD1	TRBV4-3	-	TRBJ2-1	TGCGCCAGCAGCCAGAACTCGTGGGGACAGACCAATAGCGAGCAGTTCTTC	CASSQNSWGQTNSEQFF
TRBD2	TRBV11-2	-	TRBJ2-1	TGTGCCAGCAGCCCTAGCGGGGTGGTCTACAATGAGCAGTTCTTC	CASSPSGVVYNEQFF
-	TRBV12-3/TRBV12-4	-	TRBJ2-5	TGTGCCAGCAGTTTTTACGGGGGAGAGACCCAGTACTTC	CASSFYGGETQYF
-	TRBV2	few	TRBJ1-3	TGTGCCAGAAGATTGAGCTCTGGAAACACCATATATTTT	CARRLSSGNTIYF
-	TRBV6-5	-	TRBJ2-7	TGTGCCAGCAGTTACGGCATAAGCTCCTACGAGCAGTACTTC	CASSYGISSYEQYF
TRBD1	TRBV7-2	-	TRBJ2-2	TGTGCCAGCAGCTCCCGACAGGGTTGGACCGGGGAGCTGTTTTTT	CASSSRQGWTGELFF
TRBD2	TRBV5-5	-	TRBJ2-7	TGTGCCAGCAGCTTGGGGACTAGCGGGAGCTCCTACGAGCAGTACTTC	CASSLGTSGSSYEQYF
-	TRBV5-6	once	TRBJ2-6	TGTGCCAGCAGCTTGTTCTCAATGGAGGGCTCCTTTGGGGCCAACGTCCTGACTTTC	CASSLFSMEGSFGANVLTF
TRBD1	TRBV11-2	-	TRBJ2-3	TGTGCCAGCAGCTCAACCGGGACAGGGGTGGATACGCAGTATTTT	CASSSTGTGVDTQYF